Sequencing of this T cell receptor beta chain was carried out in a study of T-cell memory formation after mild COVID-19. The germline V and J ends were trimmed by 3 bases and 8 bases, with 17 bases remaining between them. Germline values: CDR1 LNHDA, CDR2 SQIVND (reference sequence). The CDR3 sequence is 15 residues long. TCRdb ran MiXCR on the 5' RACE reads and lists one entry per CDR3 protein. Seen here are about 55,000 distinct CDR3 sequences, around 30% observed once, and the top ten hold about 42%. This sequence was found in a man younger than 30 who had mild COVID-19 (a few samples of this study predate the infection). Cell type and time point are not known. Sequencing was carried out using PBMCs or a T cell subset sorted from them (not recorded which). This chain links TRBV19 with TRBJ2-1; a possible D gene is TRBD2 (6 bases). CDR3 amino acids: CASSILGGPADEQFF. CDR3 nucleotides: TGTGCCAGTAGTATTCTGGGGGGTCCCGCCGATGAGCAGTTCTTC.